These T cell receptor beta chains were read from a single sample in a study of blood T cell repertoires in COVID-19. Data came from immunoSEQ multiplex PCR; TCRdb stores just in-frame clones and leaves some out. The data show about 52,000 clones, 65% to 90% seen once. The sample comprised peripheral blood. Source of these receptors: a human donor in a cohort sampled during active COVID-19. Both conserved end residues are part of each CDR3. The D gene is left open where the match is weak. Not every row has a clone size; where given, it reads once, few, many or a size class.

V gene,J gene,clone size,D gene,CDR3 DNA,CDR3 protein
TRBV20-1,TRBJ2-3,-,TRBD2,TGCAGTGCTGGTGGGGGGGAGAGGGGCACGGATACGCAGTATTTT,CSAGGGERGTDTQYF
TRBV4-1,TRBJ2-1,-,-,TGCGCCAGCAGCCAAGAAGGTGGGATAGCGGCTTACAATGAGCAGTTCTTC,CASSQEGGIAAYNEQFF
TRBV4-1,TRBJ1-2,-,TRBD1,TGCGCCAGCAGCCAAGATTCGACAGGGGGCAGGGATGGCTACACCTTC,CASSQDSTGGRDGYTF
TRBV3-1/TRBV3-2,TRBJ1-2,few,-,TGTGCCAGCAGCCAAGGACAGAACTATGGCTACACCTTC,CASSQGQNYGYTF
TRBV18,TRBJ2-1,-,TRBD2,TGTGCCAGCTCGAGACTAGCGGGCAATGAGCAGTTCTTC,CASSRLAGNEQFF
TRBV3-1/TRBV3-2,TRBJ2-3,-,TRBD2,TGTGCCAGCAGCCACCCCCAAAGGGCTAGCGGGAAAGGAGATACGCAGTATTTT,CASSHPQRASGKGDTQYF
TRBV6-6,TRBJ2-1,-,TRBD2,TGTGCCAGCAGTCCAGGGACTAGCGGCTACAATGAGCAGTTCTTC,CASSPGTSGYNEQFF
TRBV6-5,TRBJ1-6,once,-,TGTGCCAGCAGTTACAGTGGGGGCAATTCACCCCTCCACTTT,CASSYSGGNSPLHF
TRBV7-2,TRBJ2-7,once,-,TGTGCCAGCAGTTCCCTAGGCTACGAGCAGTACTTC,CASSSLGYEQYF
TRBV9,TRBJ2-2,-,-,TGTGCCAGCAGCGAACCCCCTCGGTCCGGGGAGCTGTTTTTT,CASSEPPRSGELFF
TRBV5-1,TRBJ2-1,-,-,TGCGCCAGCAGCTCGATTGCCGGCTCCTACAATGAGCAGTTCTTC,CASSSIAGSYNEQFF
TRBV5-4,TRBJ2-7,-,-,TGTGCCACTCAAGTCCTAGGGGGAAGGAGGCCCTACGAGCAGTACTTC,CATQVLGGRRPYEQYF
TRBV5-6,TRBJ2-7,-,TRBD1,TGTGCCAGCAGCTGGGGACAGGGGACCGGATACGAGCAGTACTTC,CASSWGQGTGYEQYF
TRBV6-5,TRBJ1-1,-,TRBD1,TGTGCCAGCTTAGGGTGGGGACAGAAGGAGACTGAAGCTTTCTTT,CASLGWGQKETEAFF
TRBV2,TRBJ1-1,-,-,TGTGCCAGCAGTGAAACAGGGAGGAACACTGAAGCTTTCTTT,CASSETGRNTEAFF